This T cell receptor (beta chain) came from a study of human T cells and chemical hapten exposure. MiXCR was run by TCRdb on the RACE reads, yielding one entry per CDR3 protein. The sample consists of 50,000 to 75,000 distinct CDR3 sequences, approximately 10% of them appearing once. This clonotype was observed many times. CDR3 length: 15 residues. Germline V lookup: CDR1 SGHRS, CDR2 YFSETQ. The ends lost 4 bases at V and 3 bases at J; junction bases unmatched: 3. Time point: patch test 3, about 24 weeks after DPC sensitization. Treatment: therapeutic diphenylcyclopropenone sensitization with weekly scalp DPC.

The chain carries TRBV5-1 and TRBJ2-7; 14 positions match TRBD2. This sequence was found in a woman in her thirties with alopecia areata. Some clones in this sample may be carry-over from other donors' samples. This specimen consisted of whole blood, obtained in connection with sensitization to the hapten diphenylcyclopropenone (DPC). CDR3: CASSAGTSGGYEQYF. CDR3 sequence (DNA): TGCGCCAGCAGCGCCGGGACTAGCGGGGGCTACGAGCAGTACTTC. Using reference TRBV5-1 and TRBJ2-7 for the parts outside the CDR3, the full variable domain is KAGVTQTPRYLIKTRGQQVTLSCSPISGHRSVSWYQQTPGQGLQFLFEYFSETQRNKGNFPGRFSGRQFSNSRSEMNVSTLELGDSALYLCASSAGTSGGYEQYFGPGTRLTVT.